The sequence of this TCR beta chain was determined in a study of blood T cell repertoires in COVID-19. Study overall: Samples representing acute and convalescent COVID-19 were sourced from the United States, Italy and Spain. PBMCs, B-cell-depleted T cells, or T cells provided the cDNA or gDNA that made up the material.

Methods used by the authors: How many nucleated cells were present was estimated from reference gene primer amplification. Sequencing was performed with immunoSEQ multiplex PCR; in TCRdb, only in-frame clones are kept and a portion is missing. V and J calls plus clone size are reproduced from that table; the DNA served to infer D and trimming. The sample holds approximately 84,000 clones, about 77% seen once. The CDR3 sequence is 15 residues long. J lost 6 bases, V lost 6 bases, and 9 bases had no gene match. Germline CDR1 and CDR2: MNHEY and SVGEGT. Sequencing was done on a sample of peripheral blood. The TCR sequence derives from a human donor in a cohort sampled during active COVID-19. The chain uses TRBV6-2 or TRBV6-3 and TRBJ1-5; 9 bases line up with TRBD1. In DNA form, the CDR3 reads TGTGCCAGCAGCCCCGGGACAGGGAGGGTTCAGCCCCAGCATTTT. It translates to CASSPGTGRVQPQHF.